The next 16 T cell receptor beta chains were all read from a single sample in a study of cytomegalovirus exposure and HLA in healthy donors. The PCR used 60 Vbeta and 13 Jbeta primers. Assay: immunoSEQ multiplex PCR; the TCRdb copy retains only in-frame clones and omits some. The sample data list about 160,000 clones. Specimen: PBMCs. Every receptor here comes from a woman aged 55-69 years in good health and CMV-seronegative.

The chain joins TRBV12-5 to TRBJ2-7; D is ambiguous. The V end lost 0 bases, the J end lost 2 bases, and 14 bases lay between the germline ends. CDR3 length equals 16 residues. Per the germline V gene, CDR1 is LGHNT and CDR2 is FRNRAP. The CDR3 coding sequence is TGTGCTAGTGGTTTGGTCTTTGGAGAGGCGGCCTACGAGCAGTACTTC. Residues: CASGLVFGEAAYEQYF. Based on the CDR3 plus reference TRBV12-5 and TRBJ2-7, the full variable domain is DARVTQTPRHKVTEMGQEVTMRCQPILGHNTVFWYRQTMMQGLELLAYFRNRAPLDDSGMPKDRFSAEMPDATLATLKIQPSEPRDSAVYFCASGLVFGEAAYEQYFGPGTRLTVT.

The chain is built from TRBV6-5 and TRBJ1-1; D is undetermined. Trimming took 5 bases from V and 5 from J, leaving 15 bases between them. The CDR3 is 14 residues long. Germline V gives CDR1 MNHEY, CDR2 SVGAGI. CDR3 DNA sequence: TGTGCCAGCAGTCCCCGACGACGGGAAACTGAAGCTTTCTTT. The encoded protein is CASSPRRRETEAFF.

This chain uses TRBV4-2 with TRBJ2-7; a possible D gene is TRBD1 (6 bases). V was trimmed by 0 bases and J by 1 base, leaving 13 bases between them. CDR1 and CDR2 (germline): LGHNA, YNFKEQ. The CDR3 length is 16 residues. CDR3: CASSQDPGDKSYEQYF. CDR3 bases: TGTGCCAGCAGCCAAGATCCAGGGGACAAGTCCTACGAGCAGTACTTC.

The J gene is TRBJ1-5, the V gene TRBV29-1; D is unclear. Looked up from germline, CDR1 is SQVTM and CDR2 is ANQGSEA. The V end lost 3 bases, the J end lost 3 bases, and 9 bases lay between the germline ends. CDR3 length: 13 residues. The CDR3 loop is CSVEFGVNQPQHF. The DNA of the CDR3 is TGCAGCGTTGAGTTTGGAGTCAATCAGCCCCAGCATTTT.

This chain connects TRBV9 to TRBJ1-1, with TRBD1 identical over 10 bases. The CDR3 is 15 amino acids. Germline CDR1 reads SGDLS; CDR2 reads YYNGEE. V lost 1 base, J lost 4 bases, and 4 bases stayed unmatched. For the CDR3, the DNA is TGTGCCAGCAGCGTATCAGACAGGGGGCTCACTGAAGCTTTCTTT. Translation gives CASSVSDRGLTEAFF.

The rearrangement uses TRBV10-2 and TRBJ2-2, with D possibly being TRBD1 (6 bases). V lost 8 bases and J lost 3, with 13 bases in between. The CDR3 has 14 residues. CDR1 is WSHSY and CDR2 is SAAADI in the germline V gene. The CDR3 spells CASAGTRDTGELFF. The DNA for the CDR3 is TGCGCCAGCGCCGGGACAAGAGACACCGGGGAGCTGTTTTTT.

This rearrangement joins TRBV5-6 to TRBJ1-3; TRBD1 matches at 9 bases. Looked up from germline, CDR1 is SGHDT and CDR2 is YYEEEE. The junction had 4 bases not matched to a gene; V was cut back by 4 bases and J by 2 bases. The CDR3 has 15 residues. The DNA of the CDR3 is TGTGCCAGCAGCGCCGGGACAGGGACTGGAAACACCATATATTTT. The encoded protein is CASSAGTGTGNTIYF.

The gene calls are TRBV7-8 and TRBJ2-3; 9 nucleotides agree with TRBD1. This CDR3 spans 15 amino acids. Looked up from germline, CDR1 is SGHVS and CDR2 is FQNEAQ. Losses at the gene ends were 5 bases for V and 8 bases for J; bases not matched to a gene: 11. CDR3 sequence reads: CASSARTGVGPTQYF. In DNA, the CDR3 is TGTGCCAGCAGCGCAAGGACAGGGGTCGGCCCTACGCAGTATTTT.

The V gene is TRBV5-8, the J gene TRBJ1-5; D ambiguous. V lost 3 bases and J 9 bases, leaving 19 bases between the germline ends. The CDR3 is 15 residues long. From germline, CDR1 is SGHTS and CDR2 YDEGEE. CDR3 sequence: CASSSPSMARMPQHF. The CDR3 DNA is TGTGCCAGCAGCTCTCCTTCGATGGCCCGTATGCCCCAGCATTTT.

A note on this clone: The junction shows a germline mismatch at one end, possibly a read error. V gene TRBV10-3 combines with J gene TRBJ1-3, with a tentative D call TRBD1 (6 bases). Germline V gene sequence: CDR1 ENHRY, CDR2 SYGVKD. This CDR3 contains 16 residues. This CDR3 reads CAIRGETGGSGNIIYF. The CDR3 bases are TGTGCCATCAGGGGGGAGACAGGAGGCTCTGGAAACATCATATATTTT.

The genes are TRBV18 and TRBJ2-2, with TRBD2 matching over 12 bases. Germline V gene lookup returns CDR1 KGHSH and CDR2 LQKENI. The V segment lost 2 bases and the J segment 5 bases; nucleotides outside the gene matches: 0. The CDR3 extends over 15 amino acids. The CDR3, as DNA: TGTGCCAGCTCACCAGGGACTAGCGGGACCGGGGAGCTGTTTTTT. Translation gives CASSPGTSGTGELFF.

The CDR3 nucleotides read TGCAGCGCCGACACCACAGGGGTTGGCTACACCTTC. Translated: CSADTTGVGYTF. The rearrangement uses TRBV29-1 and TRBJ1-2; 7 positions match TRBD1. There are 12 residues in the CDR3. Per the germline V gene, CDR1 is SQVTM and CDR2 is ANQGSEA. V was clipped by 7 bases and J by 7 bases; unmatched bases: 9. Using reference TRBV29-1 and TRBJ1-2 for the parts outside the CDR3, the full variable domain is SAVISQKPSRDICQRGTSLTIQCQVDSQVTMMFWYRQQPGQSLTLIATANQGSEATYESGFVIDKFPISRPNLTFSTLTVSNMSPEDSSIYLCSADTTGVGYTFGSGTRLTVV.

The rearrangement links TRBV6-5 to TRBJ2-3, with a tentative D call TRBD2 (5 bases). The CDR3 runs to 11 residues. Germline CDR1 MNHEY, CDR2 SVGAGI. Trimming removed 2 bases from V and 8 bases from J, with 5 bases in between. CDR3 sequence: CASSYGSTQYF. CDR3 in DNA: TGTGCCAGCAGTTACGGGAGTACGCAGTATTTT.

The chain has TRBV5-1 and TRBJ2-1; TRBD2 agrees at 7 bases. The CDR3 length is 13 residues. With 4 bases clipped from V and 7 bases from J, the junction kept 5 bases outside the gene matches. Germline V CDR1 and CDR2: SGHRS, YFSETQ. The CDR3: CASSRGGENEQFF. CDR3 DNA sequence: TGCGCCAGCAGCCGCGGGGGTGAGAATGAGCAGTTCTTC.

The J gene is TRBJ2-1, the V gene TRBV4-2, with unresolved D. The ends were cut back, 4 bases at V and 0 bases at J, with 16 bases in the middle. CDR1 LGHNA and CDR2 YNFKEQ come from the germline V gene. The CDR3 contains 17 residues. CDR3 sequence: CASSRQPSADSYNEQFF. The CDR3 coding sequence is TGTGCCAGCAGCCGGCAACCGAGCGCGGACTCCTACAATGAGCAGTTCTTC.

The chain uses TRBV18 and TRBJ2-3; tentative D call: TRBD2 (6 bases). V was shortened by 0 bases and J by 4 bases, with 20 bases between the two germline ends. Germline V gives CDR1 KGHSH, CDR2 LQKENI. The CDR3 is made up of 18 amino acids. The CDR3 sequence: CASSPPSWAGSLADTQYF. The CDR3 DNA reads TGTGCCAGCTCACCACCGTCGTGGGCGGGATCCCTTGCAGATACGCAGTATTTT.